A single sample gave rise to the 29 T cell receptor beta chains below, sequenced in a study of cytomegalovirus exposure and HLA in healthy donors. TCRdb's table, derived via immunoSEQ multiplex PCR, lists solely in-frame clones and lacks some. The sample consists of about 170,000 clones, about nine tenths of them appearing once. The material sequenced was PBMCs. Receptors originate from a man aged 18 to 29 in good health and CMV-seropositive.

V usage is TRBV27 and J usage is TRBJ2-3; perhaps TRBD2 as D (5 bases). Trimming shortened V by 0 bases and J by 0 bases, and 16 bases separated the two germline ends. The CDR3 runs to 18 residues. Per germline, CDR1 MNHEY and CDR2 SMNVEV (reference sequence). DNA of the CDR3: TGTGCCAGCAGTTTATCGGCTTTGGGCAGGACTAGCACAGATACGCAGTATTTT. It encodes CASSLSALGRTSTDTQYF.

V and J are TRBV28 and TRBJ2-7; no firm D call. This CDR3 is 14 amino acids long. Looked up from germline, CDR1 is MDHEN and CDR2 is SYDVKM. V was cut by 4 bases and J by 0 bases, with 10 bases left in between. The CDR3 DNA sequence: TGTGCCAGCAGTTCCTACCCGATCTCCTACGAGCAGTACTTC. Translated: CASSSYPISYEQYF. Full variable domain (remainder filled in from reference TRBV28 and TRBJ2-7): DVKVTQSSRYLVKRTGEKVFLECVQDMDHENMFWYRQDPGLGLRLIYFSYDVKMKEKGDIPEGYSVSREKKERFSLILESASTNQTSMYLCASSSYPISYEQYFGPGTRLTVT.

The chain has TRBV5-1 and TRBJ1-3; a possible D gene is TRBD1 (6 bases). Germline assignment: CDR1 SGHRS and CDR2 YFSETQ. V lost 1 base to trimming and J lost 2 bases, with 16 bases between them. This CDR3 has 17 residues. CDR3 residues: CASSLSVTGSPGNTIYF. For the CDR3, the DNA is TGCGCCAGCAGCTTGTCCGTCACAGGGTCCCCTGGAAACACCATATATTTT.

The rearrangement joins TRBV28 to TRBJ2-1; 9 nucleotides match TRBD2. V lost 3 bases and J lost 7; bases outside the gene matches: 7. The CDR3 runs to 15 residues. Per germline, CDR1 MDHEN and CDR2 SYDVKM. CDR3 sequence (DNA): TGTGCCAGCAGTTTCGAGACTAGCGGTAGGAATGAGCAGTTCTTC. It encodes CASSFETSGRNEQFF.

The chain recombines TRBV5-6 with TRBJ2-3; 9 nucleotides match TRBD2. Looked up from germline, CDR1 is SGHDT and CDR2 is YYEEEE. The CDR3 is 17 residues long. Unmatched junction bases numbered 7, after V lost 1 base and J lost 1 base. The CDR3 loop is CASSLRGSGRGTDTQYF. DNA of the CDR3: TGTGCCAGCAGCTTGCGGGGTAGCGGGAGAGGCACAGATACGCAGTATTTT.

This sequence joins TRBV6-5 and TRBJ2-1; 9 bases align to TRBD2. This CDR3 has 15 residues. CDR1 is MNHEY and CDR2 is SVGAGI in the germline V gene. The V and J ends lost 9 bases and 1 base, in that order; junction bases with no gene match: 7. CDR3 sequence (DNA): TGTGCCAGAAAGGCACTAGCGGGTTCCTACAATGAGCAGTTCTTC. It translates to CARKALAGSYNEQFF.

The chain is built from TRBV7-9 and TRBJ2-7, with TRBD2 matching over 8 bases. The CDR3 runs to 14 residues. V lost 5 bases and J lost 2; bases outside the gene matches: 5. Per the germline V gene, CDR1 is SEHNR and CDR2 is FQNEAQ (reference sequence). CDR3: CASSPTSGTYEQYF. The CDR3 DNA reads as TGTGCCAGCAGCCCCACTAGCGGAACCTACGAGCAGTACTTC. Full variable domain (outside the CDR3, taken from reference TRBV7-9 and TRBJ2-7): DTGVSQNPRHKITKRGQNVTFRCDPISEHNRLYWYRQTLGQGPEFLTYFQNEAQLEKSRLLSDRFSAERPKGSFSTLEIQRTEQGDSAMYLCASSPTSGTYEQYFGPGTRLTVT.

The rearrangement joins TRBV27 to TRBJ1-5, with D uncertain. V gave up 2 bases and J gave up 7 bases, with 9 bases separating them. Germline CDR1 and CDR2: MNHEY and SMNVEV (reference sequence). This CDR3 has 13 residues. CDR3: CASSLRLEQPQHF. DNA for the CDR3: TGTGCCAGCAGTTTACGGTTGGAGCAGCCCCAGCATTTT.

The V and J genes are TRBV19 and TRBJ1-1; D is possibly TRBD1 (6 bases). The CDR3 length is 12 residues. Trimming cost V 9 bases and J 5 bases, with 13 bases left between them. Per germline, CDR1 LNHDA and CDR2 SQIVND (reference sequence). The CDR3 DNA reads as TGTGCCAGCCGCAGGGGCTATACTGAAGCTTTCTTT. It specifies CASRRGYTEAFF.

The chain has TRBV6-5 and TRBJ2-4, with a tentative D call TRBD1 (5 bases). The CDR3 totals 13 residues. Trimming cost V 7 bases and J 5 bases, with 12 bases left between them. Germline CDR1 MNHEY, CDR2 SVGAGI. The CDR3, as DNA: TGTGCCAGCACAGGGCAGCCCGAAAACATTCAGTACTTC. Its protein product is CASTGQPENIQYF.

CDR3 region: CASRPTSGGYEQYF. For the CDR3, the DNA is TGTGCCAGCAGACCTACTAGCGGGGGCTACGAGCAGTACTTC. J is TRBJ2-7 and V is TRBV6-5, with 11 bases aligning to TRBD2. V lost 6 bases, J lost 3 bases, and 4 bases stayed unmatched. The CDR3 spans 14 residues. Germline V gene data show CDR1 as MNHEY and CDR2 as SVGAGI.

The chain recombines TRBV5-1 with TRBJ2-2; the D gene is possibly TRBD1 (6 bases). This CDR3 spans 16 amino acids. V gave up 1 base and J gave up 1 base, with 11 bases separating them. Germline V gives CDR1 SGHRS, CDR2 YFSETQ. The DNA of the CDR3 is TGCGCCAGCAGCTTGATCCCGACAGGGAACACCGGGGAGCTGTTTTTT. This encodes CASSLIPTGNTGELFF.

The chain uses TRBV11-3 and TRBJ2-2; D possibly corresponds to TRBD2 (7 bases). The CDR3 is made up of 17 amino acids. The V gene's germline CDR1 is SGHNT and CDR2 YENEEA. Between the trimmed V and J ends, which lost 5 bases and 5 bases, there was a span of 21 bases. In DNA form, the CDR3 reads TGTGCCAGCAGCCCCCCGATGGGGGGGCCGGGGACCGGGGAGCTGTTTTTT. Its protein product is CASSPPMGGPGTGELFF.

This chain uses TRBV6-1 with TRBJ2-7; 8 bases are shared with TRBD1. CDR1 is MNHNS, CDR2 SASEGT, per germline. The CDR3 has 13 amino acids. The trim removed 5 bases at V and 2 bases at J, leaving 2 bases unmatched. CDR3 coding DNA: TGTGCCAGCAGTACAGGGGGTACCTACGAGCAGTACTTC. Its protein is CASSTGGTYEQYF.

The V and J genes are TRBV7-6 and TRBJ2-7, with 8 bases matching TRBD1. Germline-derived CDR1 and CDR2 are SGHVS and FNYEAQ. V trimming: 3 bases; J trimming: 5 bases; junction bases outside the gene matches: 6. The CDR3 is made up of 14 amino acids. For the CDR3, the DNA is TGTGCCAGCAGCTTTGCTCAGGGGGCCAACGAGCAGTACTTC. Protein sequence: CASSFAQGANEQYF.

This rearrangement joins TRBV6-1 to TRBJ1-2, with TRBD1 as a possible D gene (6 bases). The germline V gene encodes CDR1 MNHNS and CDR2 SASEGT. V dropped 3 bases and J dropped 2 bases, with 16 bases sitting between them. The CDR3 sequence is 16 residues long. The DNA of the CDR3 is TGTGCCAGCAGTGACTGGGGGGGCAAACTCAACTATGGCTACACCTTC. It yields the protein CASSDWGGKLNYGYTF.

This clone was observed a single time. J is TRBJ1-1 and V is TRBV5-6; 8 nucleotides align to TRBD1. The CDR3 has 15 residues. Germline assignment: CDR1 SGHDT and CDR2 YYEEEE. V was pared by 0 bases and J by 0 bases, with 1 base of the junction left unmatched. The CDR3 bases are TGTGCCAGCAGCTTGGGACAGGGGATGAACACTGAAGCTTTCTTT. It encodes CASSLGQGMNTEAFF.

This rearrangement joins TRBV30 to TRBJ2-7, with TRBD1 matching over 10 bases. V was pared by 0 bases and J by 5 bases, with 4 bases of the junction left unmatched. The length of the CDR3 is 14 residues. Germline assignment: CDR1 GTSNPN and CDR2 SVGIG (reference sequence). CDR3 DNA sequence: TGTGCCTGGAGTGTTCTAGGGACAGGGGACGAGCAGTACTTC. Protein: CAWSVLGTGDEQYF.

This chain connects TRBV28 to TRBJ1-2; 8 bases map to TRBD1. The germline V gene has CDR1 MDHEN and CDR2 SYDVKM. This CDR3 has 15 residues. V lost 3 bases and J lost 3; bases outside the gene matches: 6. The CDR3 DNA follows: TGTGCCAGCAGTTTGGGTCAGGGGGCTCACTATGGCTACACCTTC. It encodes CASSLGQGAHYGYTF.

CDR3 sequence (DNA): TGTGCCAGCAGCTTAGCCGGGACTAGGTCCTACGAGCAGTACTTC. It specifies CASSLAGTRSYEQYF. The chain uses TRBV7-2 and TRBJ2-7; 8 nucleotides align to TRBD2. V gave up 0 bases and J gave up 1 base; unmatched junction bases: 2. This CDR3 is 15 amino acids long. Looked up from germline, CDR1 is SGHTA and CDR2 is FQGNSA.

In this sample, this clone turned up a few times. The CDR3 nucleotides are TGTGCCAGCAGCTCCCTGAGCTCCTACAATGAGCAGTTCTTC. Amino acid sequence: CASSSLSSYNEQFF. The J gene is TRBJ2-1, the V gene TRBV7-9; no clear D gene. This CDR3 spans 14 amino acids. Trimming stripped 4 bases from V and 0 bases from J, with 7 bases between. Looked up from germline, CDR1 is SEHNR and CDR2 is FQNEAQ (reference sequence).

The chain couples TRBV6-5 to TRBJ2-1; 10 bases map to TRBD2. V was clipped by 2 bases and J by 8 bases; unmatched bases: 9. This CDR3 contains 16 residues. CDR1 and CDR2 from the germline V gene are MNHEY and SVGAGI. The CDR3 spells CASSYVASGSTYEQFF. CDR3 bases: TGTGCCAGCAGTTACGTTGCTAGCGGGAGTACGTATGAGCAGTTCTTC.

The chain uses TRBV28 and TRBJ2-5, with TRBD1 matching 8 bases. Trimming took 5 bases from V and 4 from J; bases not matched to a gene: 3. This CDR3 has 13 amino acids. Per germline, CDR1 MDHEN and CDR2 SYDVKM. DNA of the CDR3: TGTGCCAGCAGTCGGACAGGGACAGAGACCCAGTACTTC. Protein: CASSRTGTETQYF. The entire variable domain, with the rest obtained from reference TRBV28 and TRBJ2-5, is as follows: DVKVTQSSRYLVKRTGEKVFLECVQDMDHENMFWYRQDPGLGLRLIYFSYDVKMKEKGDIPEGYSVSREKKERFSLILESASTNQTSMYLCASSRTGTETQYFGPGTRLLVL.

The DNA of the CDR3 is TGTGCCAGCAGTGACGTCGGCGGTAGCAATCAGCCCCAGCATTTT. It translates to CASSDVGGSNQPQHF. The chain is built from TRBV6-4 and TRBJ1-5; D is undetermined. Deletions cut 2 bases from V and 0 bases from J, with 8 bases between. Germline V lookup: CDR1 MRHNA, CDR2 SNTAGT. This CDR3 spans 15 amino acids.

The rearrangement uses TRBV6-5 and TRBJ2-7; D unresolved. CDR1 MNHEY and CDR2 SVGAGI come from the germline V gene. The germline V and J ends were trimmed by 0 bases and 3 bases, with 9 bases remaining between them. The CDR3 runs to 14 residues. The CDR3 is CASSYSTPFYEQYF. CDR3 bases: TGTGCCAGCAGTTACTCGACTCCTTTCTACGAGCAGTACTTC.

This clone rates as medium-sized. V is TRBV6-4 and J is TRBJ2-3; D is unclear. Germline assignment: CDR1 MRHNA and CDR2 SNTAGT. V lost 0 bases to trimming and J lost 0 bases, with 4 bases between them. The CDR3 runs 14 residues. CDR3 bases: TGTGCCAGCAGTGACTCGTCTAGCACAGATACGCAGTATTTT. Protein product: CASSDSSSTDTQYF.

The CDR3: CASSLARERLLQEQFF. The DNA for the CDR3 is TGTGCCAGCAGCTTGGCTCGGGAGCGCCTTCTTCAGGAGCAGTTCTTC. The V and J genes are TRBV5-4 and TRBJ2-1; possibly TRBD2 for D (6 bases). This CDR3 comprises 16 residues. The V gene's germline CDR1 is SGHNT and CDR2 YYREEE (reference sequence). V lost 0 bases, J lost 10 bases, and 20 bases lay in between.

The chain uses TRBV19 and TRBJ2-1; D is unclear. The CDR3 spans 11 residues. The V gene's germline CDR1 is LNHDA and CDR2 SQIVND (reference sequence). V lost 7 bases and J lost 4, with 5 bases in between. CDR3 in DNA: TGTGCCAGTACCCAATACAATGAGCAGTTCTTC. Amino acids: CASTQYNEQFF.

The chain has TRBV19 and TRBJ2-7; 8 bases align to TRBD2. Germline lookup yields CDR1 LNHDA and CDR2 SQIVND (reference sequence). After removal of 4 bases from V and 1 base from J, the junction contained 9 bases not matched to a gene. The CDR3 extends over 16 amino acids. CDR3 DNA: TGTGCCAGTAGTACGGGGGGGACTCGAGTTTCCTACGAGCAGTACTTC. Protein: CASSTGGTRVSYEQYF.